Listed below are T cell receptor beta chains from one sample, sequenced in a study of human T cells and chemical hapten exposure. TCRdb itself ran the RACE reads through MiXCR, one entry per CDR3 protein. The sample lists about 130,000 distinct CDR3 sequences, 9% to 10% occurring once. The sequencing sample was made of whole blood. These receptors were collected from a male donor in good health. Some clones in this sample may be carry-over from other donors' samples. The CDR3 runs from the conserved cysteine through the conserved F or W. A D gene is named only where the DNA matches it firmly. Rows may omit the clone size; those that give it use once, few, many or a size class.

- TRBJ1-1 TRBV7-9 many TGTGCCAGCAGCTTAGGGTTTGGGCGGATGAACACTGAAGCTTTCTTT CASSLGFGRMNTEAFF
TRBD1 TRBJ1-2 TRBV6-5 many TGTGCCAGCAGACGTCCCGGGACAGGGTCCGATGGCTACACCTTC CASRRPGTGSDGYTF
- TRBJ2-2 TRBV5-1 - TGCGCCAGCAGTTTTGCTCCCCAGGGACCGAACACCGGGGAGCTGTTTTTT CASSFAPQGPNTGELFF
- TRBJ2-7 TRBV27 many TGTGCCAGCAGTTCCCTTTCCGGGAGCCGCGAGCAGTACTTC CASSSLSGSREQYF
- TRBJ1-2 TRBV7-2 - TGTGCCAGCACCGAGAGGGGGGACTATGGCTACACCTTC CASTERGDYGYTF
- TRBJ2-1 TRBV19 few TGTGCCAGTAGTAGCCCCGATCCTAGCGAAGGTCGGAATGAGCAGTTCTTC CASSSPDPSEGRNEQFF
TRBD2 TRBJ2-7 TRBV5-1 few TGCGCCAGCAGCGGTCCTAGCGGGAGGGCGATCGAGCAGTACTTC CASSGPSGRAIEQYF
- TRBJ2-1 TRBV5-4 - TGTGCCAGCAGCTTGGAGGCACTGAAGCAGTTCTTC CASSLEALKQFF
TRBD1 TRBJ1-3 TRBV7-2 few TGTGCCAGCAGCGCCCAGAGGACAGGGCACACCATATATTTT CASSAQRTGHTIYF
TRBD2 TRBJ2-3 TRBV5-6 few TGTGCCAGCAGCTTAGGACTAGCACCCAGCACAGATACGCAGTATTTT CASSLGLAPSTDTQYF
TRBD1 TRBJ1-2 TRBV12-3/TRBV12-4 - TGTGCCAGCAGTGAGACAGGGTTGTCCGATGGCTACACCTTC CASSETGLSDGYTF
TRBD1 TRBJ2-6 TRBV5-1 many TGCGCCAGCAGCCCCAGGGGGCCCTACTCTGGGGCCAACGTCCTGACTTTC CASSPRGPYSGANVLTF
- TRBJ2-3 TRBV6-2/TRBV6-3 - TGTGCCAGCAGTACGCTCCCCGATACGCAGTATTTT CASSTLPDTQYF
TRBD2 TRBJ2-5 TRBV3-1 many TGTGCCAGCAGCCAACTAGCGGGAGGGCCTTCCCAAGAGACCCAGTACTTC CASSQLAGGPSQETQYF
- TRBJ2-1 TRBV20-1 - TGCAGTGCTAAAGGTCACAATGAGCAGTTCTTC CSAKGHNEQFF
- TRBJ2-3 TRBV18 - TGTGCCAGCTCGCCGGGGCCCACAGATACGCAGTATTTT CASSPGPTDTQYF
TRBD1 TRBJ1-5 TRBV12-3/TRBV12-4 few TGTGCCAGCAGATCAGGGACAGGGACCTTTAGCAATCAGCCCCAGCATTTT CASRSGTGTFSNQPQHF
- TRBJ2-3 TRBV7-2 - TGTGCCAGCAGCCCCAACGCCGCAGCAGATACGCAGTATTTT CASSPNAAADTQYF
TRBD1 TRBJ1-1 TRBV6-6 few TGTGCCAGCAGTTCCGGACAGGGGGCCGGGAACACTGAAGCTTTCTTT CASSSGQGAGNTEAFF
TRBD1 TRBJ1-5 TRBV5-4 once TGTGCCAGCAGCTCGGCGCCGACAGGGGGTAGGGGTCAGCCCCAGCATTTT CASSSAPTGGRGQPQHF
TRBD1 TRBJ2-1 TRBV7-8 few TGTGCCAGCAGCTTAGACCCTTTTCCGCCGACAGGGAAGGCCTACAATGAGCAGTTCTTC CASSLDPFPPTGKAYNEQFF
TRBD1 TRBJ1-5 TRBV5-1 many TGCGCCAGCAGCTTGGACAGGGGTAATCAGCCCCAGCATTTT CASSLDRGNQPQHF
TRBD1 TRBJ1-1 TRBV7-6 many TGTGCCAGCAGCTTATCCCCAGGGGGGACTGAAGCTTTCTTT CASSLSPGGTEAFF
- TRBJ2-7 TRBV20-1 - TGCAGTGCTAGACGTCAGTCACACGAGCAGTACTTC CSARRQSHEQYF
- TRBJ1-1 TRBV7-2 - TGTGCCAGCAGCTTAGGTCCAAGGTTAGCTTTCTTT CASSLGPRLAFF
- TRBJ1-2 TRBV4-1 - TGCGCCAGCAGCCAAGAGTCGGCAGTTAACTATGGCTACACCTTC CASSQESAVNYGYTF
TRBD1 TRBJ2-7 TRBV4-1 many TGCGCCAGCAGCCGCGACGGGACAGTTCCTTACGAGCAGTACTTC CASSRDGTVPYEQYF
TRBD1 TRBJ1-3 TRBV27 - TGTGCCAGCAGTCTGGGACAGCCTGGAAACACCATATATTTT CASSLGQPGNTIYF
- TRBJ2-6 TRBV19 many TGTGCCAGTACGACGGTGAATTCTGGGGCCAACGTCCTGACTTTC CASTTVNSGANVLTF
- TRBJ1-2 TRBV7-9 - TGTGCCAGCAGCTTAGCAACAGAGAACTATGGCTACACCTTC CASSLATENYGYTF
TRBD1 TRBJ1-6 TRBV7-9 - TGTGCCAGCAGCTTAGTCGAGTGGGGACAGAGGCATTCACCCCTCCACTTT CASSLVEWGQRHSPLHF
- TRBJ2-2 TRBV7-2 many TGTGCCAGCAGCTTATACAGGGCGGTAAACACCGGGGAGCTGTTTTTT CASSLYRAVNTGELFF